This T cell receptor beta chain originates from a study of blood T cell repertoires in COVID-19. Grouping used clinical history reported by participants in a survey and questionnaire. Two negative PCRs, clearance, or symptom resolution were required of recovered Cohort 3 donors. The length of the CDR3 is 14 residues. J was trimmed by 8 bases and V by 7 bases; bases with no gene match: 4. Per germline, CDR1 MGHRA and CDR2 YSYEKL. Method: immunoSEQ multiplex PCR; TCRdb's copy keeps in-frame clones and lacks some. The data show 250,000 to 300,000 clones, around 92% seen once. The source is a woman aged 55-70 years who had recovered from COVID-19. The chain has TRBV4-1 and TRBJ2-1, with 14 nucleotides matching TRBD2. Sequenced input: PBMCs or T cells enriched from blood (not recorded which). The CDR3 spells CASNPTSGRDEQFF. The CDR3 DNA sequence: TGCGCCAGCAACCCGACTAGCGGGAGGGATGAGCAGTTCTTC.